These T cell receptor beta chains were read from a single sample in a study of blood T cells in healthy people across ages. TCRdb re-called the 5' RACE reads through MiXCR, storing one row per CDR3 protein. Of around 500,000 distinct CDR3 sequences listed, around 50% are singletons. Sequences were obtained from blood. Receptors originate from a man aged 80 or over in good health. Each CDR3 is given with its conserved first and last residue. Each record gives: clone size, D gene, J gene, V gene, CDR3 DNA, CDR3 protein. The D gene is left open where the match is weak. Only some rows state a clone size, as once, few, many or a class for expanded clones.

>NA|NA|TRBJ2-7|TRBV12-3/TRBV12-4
TGTGCCAGCAGCCATGAAGGGGAACGGTACGAGCAGTACTTC
CASSHEGERYEQYF
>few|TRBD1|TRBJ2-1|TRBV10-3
TGTGCCACCCAAGTGACAGGGCCAAGCTCCTACAATGAGCAGTTCTTC
CATQVTGPSSYNEQFF
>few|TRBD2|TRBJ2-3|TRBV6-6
TGTGCCAGCCACCAGCGGGGGGGCCCAGATACGCAGTATTTT
CASHQRGGPDTQYF
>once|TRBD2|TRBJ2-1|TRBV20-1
TGCAGTGCTGAAACATTCGGGACTAGCGGGAGTAAATCCTACAATGAGCAGTTCTTC
CSAETFGTSGSKSYNEQFF
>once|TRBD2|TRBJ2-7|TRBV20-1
TGCTGGGGTCTAGCGGGAGACGAGCAGTACTTC
CWGLAGDEQYF
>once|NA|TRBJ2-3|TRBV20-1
TGCAGTGCTAGTAACGCTCCGGTCGGCACAGATACGCAGTATTTT
CSASNAPVGTDTQYF
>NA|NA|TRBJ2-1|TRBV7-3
TGTGCCAGCAGCCCCATCCTAGGGGGCAATGAGCAGTTCTTC
CASSPILGGNEQFF
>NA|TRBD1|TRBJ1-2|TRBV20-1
TGCAGTGCGCCCAGGGGGGCTAACTATGGCTACACCTTC
CSAPRGANYGYTF
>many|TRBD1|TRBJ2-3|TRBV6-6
TGTGCCAGCATCCCAACAGGGGAGAGAGGGGGAGTTACGCAGTATTTT
CASIPTGERGGVTQYF
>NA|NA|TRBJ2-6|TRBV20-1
TGCAGTGCTACGGCGTTGGAGGGTCGCTCTGGGGCCAACGTCCTGACTTTC
CSATALEGRSGANVLTF
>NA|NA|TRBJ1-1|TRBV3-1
TGTGCCAGCACCAGGGGTGTGAACACTGAAGCTTTCTTT
CASTRGVNTEAFF
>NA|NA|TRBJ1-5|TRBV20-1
TGCAGTGCTACATCCTTCAGCAATCAGCCCCAGCATTTT
CSATSFSNQPQHF
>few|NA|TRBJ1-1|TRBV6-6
TGTGCCAGCAGTTACTCGAGCCTCTCAGGGGAAGCTTTCTTT
CASSYSSLSGEAFF
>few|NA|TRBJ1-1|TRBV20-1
TGCAGTGCTAGAGATCGATTAAGGGTGGGATCGACGGCTGAAGCTTTCTTT
CSARDRLRVGSTAEAFF
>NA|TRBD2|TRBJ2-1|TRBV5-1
TGCGCCAGCAGCTCAACTAGCGGGAGTCTCGAGGAGCAGTTCTTC
CASSSTSGSLEEQFF
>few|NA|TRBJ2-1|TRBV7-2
TGTGCCAGCAGCTCCATGCCAGTCTCCCTCAATGAGCAGTTCTTC
CASSSMPVSLNEQFF
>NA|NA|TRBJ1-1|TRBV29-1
TGCAGCGTTGGTTGGGCTCCGGGGACTGAAGCTTTCTTT
CSVGWAPGTEAFF
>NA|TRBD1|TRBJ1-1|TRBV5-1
TGCGCCAGCAGCTTCGGACAGGGTGACACTGAAGCTTTCTTT
CASSFGQGDTEAFF
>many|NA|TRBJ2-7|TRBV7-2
TGTGCCAGCAACCTATTGATAGGGGAGCAGTACTTC
CASNLLIGEQYF
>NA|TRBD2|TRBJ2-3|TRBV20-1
TGCAGTGCTAGAGTCCAGGAGCGGGAGTTCGCAGATACGCAGTATTTT
CSARVQEREFADTQYF
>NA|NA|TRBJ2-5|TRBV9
TGTGCCAGCAGCCACGGGGATGAGCAGTACTTC
CASSHGDEQYF
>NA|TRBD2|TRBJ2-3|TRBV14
TGTGCCAGCAGCCAAGGATCTTCGGCGGGAGGAGGACGAGATACGCAGTATTTT
CASSQGSSAGGGRDTQYF
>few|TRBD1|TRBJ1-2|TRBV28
TGTGCCAGCAGACCCGACAGGGGGCTTTATGGCTACACCTTC
CASRPDRGLYGYTF
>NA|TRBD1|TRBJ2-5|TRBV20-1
TGCAGTGCGGCTGACAGGGGGAAAGAGACCCAGTACTTC
CSAADRGKETQYF
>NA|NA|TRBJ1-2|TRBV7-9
TGTGCCAGCAGCCCGAGGTCAGGGATATATGGCTACACCTTC
CASSPRSGIYGYTF
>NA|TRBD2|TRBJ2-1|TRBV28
TGTGCCAGCAGTCCACTAGCGGGAGGGAACAATGAGCAGTTCTTC
CASSPLAGGNNEQFF
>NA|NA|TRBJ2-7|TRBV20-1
TGCAGTGCAAACAGGGTCGATGAGCAGTACTTC
CSANRVDEQYF
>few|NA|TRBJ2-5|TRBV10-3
TGTGCCATCAGTGAGTCGATGGGTTGGCAAGAGACCCAGTACTTC
CAISESMGWQETQYF
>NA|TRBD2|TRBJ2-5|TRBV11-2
TGTGCCAGCAGCTCCGGACTAGCGACCCGAGAGACCCAGTACTTC
CASSSGLATRETQYF